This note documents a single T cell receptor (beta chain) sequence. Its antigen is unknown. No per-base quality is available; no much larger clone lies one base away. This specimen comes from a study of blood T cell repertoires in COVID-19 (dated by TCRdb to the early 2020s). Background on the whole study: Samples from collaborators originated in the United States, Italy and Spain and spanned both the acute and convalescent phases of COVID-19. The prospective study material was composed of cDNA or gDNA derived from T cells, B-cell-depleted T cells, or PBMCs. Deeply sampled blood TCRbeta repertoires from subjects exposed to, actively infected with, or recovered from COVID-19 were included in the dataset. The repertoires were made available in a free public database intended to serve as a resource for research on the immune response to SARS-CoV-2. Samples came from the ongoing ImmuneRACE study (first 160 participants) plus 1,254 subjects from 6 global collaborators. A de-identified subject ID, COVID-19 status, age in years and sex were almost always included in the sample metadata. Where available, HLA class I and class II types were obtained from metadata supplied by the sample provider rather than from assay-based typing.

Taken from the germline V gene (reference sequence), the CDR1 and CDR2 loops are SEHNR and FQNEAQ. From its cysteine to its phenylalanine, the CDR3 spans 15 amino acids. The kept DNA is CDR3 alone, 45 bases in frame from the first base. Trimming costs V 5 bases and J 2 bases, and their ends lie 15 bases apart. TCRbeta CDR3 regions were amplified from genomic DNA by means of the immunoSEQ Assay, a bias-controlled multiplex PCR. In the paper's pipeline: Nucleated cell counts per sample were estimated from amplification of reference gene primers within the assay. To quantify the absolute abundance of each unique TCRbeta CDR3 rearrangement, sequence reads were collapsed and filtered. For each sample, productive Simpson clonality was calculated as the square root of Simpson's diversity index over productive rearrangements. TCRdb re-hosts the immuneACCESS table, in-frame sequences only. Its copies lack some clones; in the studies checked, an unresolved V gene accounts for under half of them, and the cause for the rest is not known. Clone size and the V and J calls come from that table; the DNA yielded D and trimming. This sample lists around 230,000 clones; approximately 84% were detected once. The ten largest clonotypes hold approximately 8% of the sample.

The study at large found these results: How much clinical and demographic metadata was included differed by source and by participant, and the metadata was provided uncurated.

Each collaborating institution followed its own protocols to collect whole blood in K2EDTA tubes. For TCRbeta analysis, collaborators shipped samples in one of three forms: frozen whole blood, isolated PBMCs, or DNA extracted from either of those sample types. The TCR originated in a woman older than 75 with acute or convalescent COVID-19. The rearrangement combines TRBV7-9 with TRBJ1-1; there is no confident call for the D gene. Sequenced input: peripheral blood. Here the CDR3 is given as CASSPLRRGNTEAFF. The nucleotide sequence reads TGTGCCAGCAGCCCTCTACGCCGGGGAAACACTGAAGCTTTCTTT.